This T cell receptor (beta chain) is drawn from a study of blood T cell repertoires in COVID-19. The wider study: Both acute and convalescent COVID-19 samples were obtained from the United States, Italy and Spain. PBMCs, B-cell-depleted T cells, or T cells were the source of the cDNA or gDNA that made up the material.

Germline V gene data show CDR1 as SGHTA and CDR2 as FQGNSA. The junction had 7 bases not matched to a gene; V was cut back by 5 bases and J by 5 bases. The CDR3 is 15 residues long. Sequencing was performed with immunoSEQ multiplex PCR; in TCRdb, only in-frame clones are kept and a portion is missing. The data hold about 46,000 clones, with about 89% observed a single time. This sequence originates from a human donor in a cohort sampled during active COVID-19. The specimen sequenced was peripheral blood. The V and J genes are TRBV7-2 and TRBJ2-3, with 10 bases identical to TRBD2. In nucleotides, the CDR3 is TGTGCCAGCAGCGGTAGCGGGAGGCTTGGAGATACGCAGTATTTT. Translation gives CASSGSGRLGDTQYF.